Following are 14 T cell receptor beta chains from one sample sequenced in a study of long-term antiretroviral therapy in people with HIV. Researchers report immunoSEQ v3.0 was run at survey level. TCRdb's table, derived via immunoSEQ multiplex PCR, lists solely in-frame clones and lacks some. The data contain tens of thousands of clones, approximately 84% of them singletons. Sequenced here: unsorted PBMCs, sampled roughly 2.8 years before starting antiretroviral therapy. Source of these receptors: a woman in her twenties or thirties with HIV.

V usage is TRBV5-1 and J usage is TRBJ2-3; maybe TRBD2 (6 bases). V dropped 0 bases and J dropped 2 bases, with 10 bases sitting between them. The CDR3 is 15 residues long. The V gene's germline CDR1 is SGHRS and CDR2 YFSETQ. CDR3 nucleotides: TGCGCCAGCAGCTTGGCTTCGCGGGACACAGATACGCAGTATTTT. Its protein is CASSLASRDTDTQYF.

This clone was picked up one time. The CDR3 reads CAVKQEANTEAFF. CDR3 sequence (DNA): TGTGCCGTCAAACAGGAAGCGAACACTGAAGCTTTCTTT. This chain links TRBV10-3 with TRBJ1-1; TRBD1 is a possible D gene (5 bases). CDR1 and CDR2 from the germline V gene are ENHRY and SYGVKD. Trimming removed 11 bases at V and 1 base at J, with 14 bases between. There are 13 residues in the CDR3.

This chain connects TRBV7-9 to TRBJ1-4; 10 bases match TRBD1. After removal of 5 bases from V and 10 bases from J, the junction contained 7 bases not matched to a gene. The CDR3 sequence is 14 residues long. Germline loops: CDR1 SEHNR, CDR2 FQNEAQ (reference sequence). This CDR3 reads CASSPGQGGPKLFF. The CDR3 coding sequence is TGTGCCAGCAGCCCAGGACAGGGGGGCCCAAAACTGTTTTTT.

The chain combines TRBV30 with TRBJ1-1; possible D gene TRBD1, 6 bases. The V end lost 7 bases, the J end lost 3 bases, and 15 bases lay between the germline ends. The CDR3 runs 13 residues. Germline CDR1 and CDR2: GTSNPN and SVGIG (reference sequence). The CDR3 protein is CASGGRGDTEAFF. The CDR3 DNA sequence: TGTGCCTCGGGCGGCAGGGGCGACACTGAAGCTTTCTTT.

This chain uses TRBV10-2 with TRBJ1-6; 7 positions match TRBD1. Germline loops: CDR1 WSHSY, CDR2 SAAADI. V lost 3 bases, J lost 10 bases, and 6 bases stayed unmatched. The CDR3 extends over 14 amino acids. The CDR3 DNA reads TGCGCCAGCAGTGAACCCAGGGGGAGCTCACCCCTCCACTTT. Its translation: CASSEPRGSSPLHF.

The chain combines TRBV27 with TRBJ1-1, with D hard to call. Germline V gives CDR1 MNHEY, CDR2 SMNVEV (reference sequence). Trimming took 8 bases from V and 5 from J, leaving 18 bases between them. This CDR3 region has 14 residues. DNA for the CDR3: TGTGCCAGCCGCACAATCAAGAAGAGTACTGAAGCTTTCTTT. Protein: CASRTIKKSTEAFF.

The chain combines TRBV5-1 with TRBJ1-2; tentatively, D is TRBD1 (5 bases). The CDR3 spans 13 residues. Between the trimmed V and J ends, which lost 5 bases and 1 base, there was a span of 9 bases. Germline lookup yields CDR1 SGHRS and CDR2 YFSETQ. The CDR3 region is CASRLTVNYGYTF. CDR3 nucleotide sequence: TGCGCCAGCAGGTTGACAGTTAACTATGGCTACACCTTC.

The rearrangement uses TRBV5-5 and TRBJ2-1, with D perhaps matching TRBD2 (5 bases). V lost 3 bases and J 2 bases, leaving 12 bases between the germline ends. The CDR3 has 15 amino acids. Germline loops: CDR1 SGHKS, CDR2 YYEKEE (reference sequence). The CDR3 DNA is TGTGCCAGCAGCTGGGAGTCTCACACCTACAATGAGCAGTTCTTC. It is translated as CASSWESHTYNEQFF.

V is TRBV13 and J is TRBJ1-2, with D unresolved. Germline V CDR1 and CDR2: PRHDT, FYEKMQ (reference sequence). The CDR3 loop spans 14 amino acids. V was pared by 0 bases and J by 8 bases, with 13 bases between. As DNA, the CDR3 is TGTGCCAGCAGCTTAGGTTTCGGGGAGGAGGGCTACACCTTC. Encoded protein: CASSLGFGEEGYTF.

The chain couples TRBV6-6 to TRBJ2-7, with D tentatively TRBD1 or TRBD2 (5 bases each). CDR1 and CDR2 from the germline V gene are MNHNY and SVGAGI (reference sequence). The CDR3 covers 14 residues. Trimming removed 6 bases at V and 5 bases at J, with 17 bases between. CDR3 in amino acids: CASSLRDGTNEQYF. In nucleotides, the CDR3 is TGTGCCAGCAGCCTCCGGGACGGTACCAACGAGCAGTACTTC.

This chain joins TRBV2 and TRBJ2-6; 9 bases agree with TRBD2. Trimming cost V 9 bases and J 1 base; bases outside gene matches: 4. Germline V gene data show CDR1 as SNHLY and CDR2 as FYNNEI. The CDR3 runs to 15 residues. CDR3 amino acids: CARGLALSGANVLTF. The DNA for the CDR3 is TGTGCCAGGGGACTAGCCCTTTCTGGGGCCAACGTCCTGACTTTC.

The V and J genes are TRBV6-6 and TRBJ2-6; D is uncertain. Germline V gene lookup returns CDR1 MNHNY and CDR2 SVGAGI (reference sequence). Trimming removed 4 bases at V and 2 bases at J, with 3 bases between. The CDR3 extends over 13 amino acids. This CDR3 reads CASSSPGANVLTF. In DNA, the CDR3 is TGTGCCAGCAGTTCTCCTGGGGCCAACGTCCTGACTTTC.

The rearrangement uses TRBV30 and TRBJ1-4; TRBD1 is a possible D gene (5 bases). This CDR3 has 14 residues. V shed 1 base and J shed 8 bases, with 14 bases lying between them. Germline CDR1 is GTSNPN and CDR2 is SVGIG (reference sequence). CDR3 DNA sequence: TGTGCCTGGAGTGGAGGGGTAATAGGAGAAAAACTGTTTTTT. It specifies CAWSGGVIGEKLFF.

The CDR3 DNA is TGTGCCAGCAGTGAAGGGGAAAGCTCCTACAATGAGCAGTTCTTC. It is translated as CASSEGESSYNEQFF. The chain recombines TRBV6-1 with TRBJ2-1; D is undetermined. The germline gives CDR1 MNHNS, CDR2 SASEGT. The CDR3 is 15 amino acids. Trimming took off 1 base at V and 0 bases at J, with 7 bases between the two ends.